This T cell receptor beta chain was captured by sequencing in a study of blood T cell repertoires in COVID-19. On the study more broadly: Acute and convalescent COVID-19 specimens originated in the United States, Italy and Spain. Sources were T cells, B-cell-depleted T cells, or PBMCs; the material itself was cDNA or gDNA.

Germline CDR1 is KGHSH and CDR2 is LQKENI. The CDR3 extends over 16 amino acids. With 4 bases clipped from V and 3 bases from J, the junction kept 8 bases outside the gene matches. Sequencing used immunoSEQ multiplex PCR; TCRdb keeps in-frame clones, though not all of them. The sample has tens of thousands of clones, around 85% seen once; the top ten hold approximately 15%. The TCR originated in a woman of 80 years or more with active or convalescent COVID-19. Material for sequencing was peripheral blood. The genes are TRBV18 and TRBJ1-5; the match to TRBD1 covers 8 bases. Here the CDR3 DNA reads TGTGCCAGCTCACAAACGACAGGGGTCCCCAATCAGCCCCAGCATTTT. Translated: CASSQTTGVPNQPQHF.